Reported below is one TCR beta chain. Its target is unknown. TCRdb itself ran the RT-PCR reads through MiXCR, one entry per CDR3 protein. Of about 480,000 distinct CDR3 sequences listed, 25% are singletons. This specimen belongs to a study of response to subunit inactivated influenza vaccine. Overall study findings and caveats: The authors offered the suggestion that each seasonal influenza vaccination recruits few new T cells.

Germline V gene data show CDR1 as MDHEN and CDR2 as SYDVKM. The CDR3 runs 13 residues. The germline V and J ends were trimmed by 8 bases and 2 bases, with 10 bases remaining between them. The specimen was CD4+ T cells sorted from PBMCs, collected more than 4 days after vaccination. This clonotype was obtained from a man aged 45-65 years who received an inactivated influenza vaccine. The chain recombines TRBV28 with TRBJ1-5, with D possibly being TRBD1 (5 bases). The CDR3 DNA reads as TGTGCCAGCGGGGGTCTACGCAATCAGCCCCAGCATTTT. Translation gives CASGGLRNQPQHF.